A single sample is the source of the 29 T cell receptor beta chains below, sequenced in a study of T cell responses to AZD1222 COVID-19 vaccine. TCRdb's copy holds only in-frame clones and misses some; the assay was immunoSEQ multiplex PCR. The sample carries about 120,000 clones, 75% to 90% recorded once. The material sequenced was peripheral blood, taken on day 0 of AZD1222 vaccination. These receptors all come from an adult in good health.

The table lists this clone with a count of one. V usage is TRBV24-1 and J usage is TRBJ2-1, with 7 bases identical to TRBD2. This CDR3 has 17 amino acids. The V gene's germline CDR1 is KGHDR and CDR2 SFDVKD. J was trimmed by 8 bases and V by 5 bases; bases with no gene match: 17. CDR3 sequence reads: CATSALLEGGRKDEQFF. The CDR3 nucleotides are TGTGCCACCAGTGCCCTCCTAGAGGGCGGGAGAAAGGATGAGCAGTTCTTC.

The gene calls are TRBV6-5 and TRBJ2-3, with 8 bases lining up with TRBD2. With 6 bases clipped from V and 1 base from J, the junction kept 6 bases outside the gene matches. CDR1 is MNHEY, CDR2 SVGAGI, per germline. The CDR3 totals 15 residues. This CDR3 is CASRRSSGRTDTQYF. The CDR3 region has the DNA TGTGCCAGCAGAAGGTCTAGCGGGCGCACAGATACGCAGTATTTT.

Written as DNA, the CDR3 is TGTGCCAGCAGCTCCCTAGGTAGCACAGATACGCAGTATTTT. It is translated as CASSSLGSTDTQYF. This chain links TRBV9 with TRBJ2-3; D is undetermined. The CDR3 is made up of 14 amino acids. Germline CDR1 and CDR2: SGDLS and YYNGEE. V was trimmed by 4 bases and J by 0 bases, leaving 9 bases between them.

The chain couples TRBV6-5 to TRBJ1-5; 10 nucleotides match TRBD1. Germline trimming cut 0 bases from V and 4 bases from J; bases unmatched to any gene: 3. Germline CDR1 and CDR2: MNHEY and SVGAGI. The CDR3 spans 16 residues. The CDR3 nucleotides read TGTGCCAGCAGTTACTCTGGGACAGGGGAAAATCAGCCCCAGCATTTT. Encoded protein: CASSYSGTGENQPQHF.

The chain is built from TRBV5-1 and TRBJ2-7; 9 bases agree with TRBD2. This CDR3 has 16 amino acids. With V trimmed by 4 bases and J by 3 bases, 11 bases remained unmatched. Germline V gene sequence: CDR1 SGHRS, CDR2 YFSETQ. DNA of the CDR3: TGCGCCAGCAGCCTCGGAGTAGCGGGAGTAGGCTACGAGCAGTACTTC. Translation gives CASSLGVAGVGYEQYF.

The genes are TRBV15 and TRBJ1-3; D remains unclear. V was trimmed by 0 bases and J by 7 bases, leaving 13 bases between them. CDR3 length equals 15 residues. Germline V CDR1 and CDR2: LNHNV, YYDKDF (reference sequence). CDR3 in amino acids: CATSRDFRVGNTIYF. The DNA for the CDR3 is TGTGCCACCAGCAGAGATTTTAGGGTTGGGAACACCATATATTTT.

This chain joins TRBV14 and TRBJ2-3; D is unclear. Germline CDR1 reads SGHDN; CDR2 reads FVKESK. The CDR3 is 11 residues long. V dropped 2 bases and J dropped 9 bases, with 6 bases sitting between them. CDR3 amino acids: CASSQSSTQYF. The CDR3 nucleotides are TGTGCCAGCAGCCAATCTTCAACGCAGTATTTT.

The chain links TRBV27 to TRBJ2-5; no clear D gene. Germline CDR1 MNHEY, CDR2 SMNVEV (reference sequence). This CDR3 contains 12 residues. V was cut by 5 bases and J by 2 bases, with 6 bases left in between. Here the CDR3 DNA reads TGTGCCAGCAGTCTGGATCAAGAGACCCAGTACTTC. This sequence encodes CASSLDQETQYF.

Only one count was recorded for this clone. This chain uses TRBV25-1 with TRBJ2-3; the match to TRBD2 covers 8 bases. Germline trimming cut 5 bases from V and 7 bases from J; bases unmatched to any gene: 14. Germline V lookup: CDR1 MGHDK, CDR2 SYGVNS. CDR3 size: 16 residues. The CDR3 DNA sequence: TGTGCCAGCAGTCCATCAGGGGCGGGAGGATTCAATACGCAGTATTTT. Residues: CASSPSGAGGFNTQYF.

The chain uses TRBV10-3 and TRBJ1-5; no clear D gene. Trimming left V 10 bases short and J 4 bases short, with 11 bases between. The CDR3 spans 12 residues. The germline V gene has CDR1 ENHRY and CDR2 SYGVKD. The chain's CDR3 is CATSDINQPQHF. CDR3 nucleotides: TGTGCCACCTCCGACATAAATCAGCCCCAGCATTTT.

This chain links TRBV19 with TRBJ1-2; a weak D match, TRBD1 (5 bases). The germline V gene has CDR1 LNHDA and CDR2 SQIVND (reference sequence). This CDR3 spans 13 amino acids. V was cut by 4 bases and J by 8 bases, with 14 bases left in between. CDR3 loop: CASSTGTIHGYTF. CDR3 nucleotides: TGTGCCAGTAGTACCGGGACTATCCACGGCTACACCTTC.

The rearrangement links TRBV4-2 to TRBJ2-1; 8 positions agree with TRBD1. Trimming cost V 1 base and J 8 bases; bases outside gene matches: 7. There are 15 residues in the CDR3. Germline V gene lookup returns CDR1 LGHNA and CDR2 YNFKEQ. DNA of the CDR3: TGTGCCAGCAGCCAAGGGACAGGGAGAGGAGATGAGCAGTTCTTC. It specifies CASSQGTGRGDEQFF.

The V call is TRBV7-2, the J call TRBJ2-7; D is possibly TRBD2 (5 bases). The CDR3 contains 15 residues. Trimming took off 5 bases at V and 0 bases at J, with 14 bases between the two ends. Germline V gene sequence: CDR1 SGHTA, CDR2 FQGNSA. The CDR3 nucleotides read TGTGCCAGCAGCATCCAAAGCGGACCCTCCTACGAGCAGTACTTC. Amino acid sequence: CASSIQSGPSYEQYF.

This clone is medium-sized by share. This chain connects TRBV27 to TRBJ2-7; D may be TRBD2 (5 bases). This CDR3 has 13 residues. CDR1 is MNHEY and CDR2 is SMNVEV in the germline V gene (reference sequence). The germline V and J ends were trimmed by 1 base and 11 bases, with 15 bases remaining between them. Here the CDR3 DNA reads TGTGCCAGCAGTTTATATCCGGGGTCCACGGAGTACTTC. It specifies CASSLYPGSTEYF.

This clone appeared once. V gene TRBV28 combines with J gene TRBJ1-2, with D possibly TRBD1 on 6 matching bases. CDR1 is MDHEN, CDR2 SYDVKM, per germline. Between the trimmed V and J ends, which lost 7 bases and 6 bases, there was a span of 18 bases. CDR3 size: 14 residues. CDR3 amino acids: CASTMHGQTDGYTF. The CDR3 DNA reads TGTGCCAGCACCATGCATGGACAGACGGATGGCTACACCTTC.

This chain connects TRBV14 to TRBJ2-7; 8 bases match TRBD1. V was clipped by 4 bases and J by 2 bases; unmatched bases: 4. Looked up from germline, CDR1 is SGHDN and CDR2 is FVKESK. This CDR3 spans 14 amino acids. The CDR3: CASSRDRRPYEQYF. CDR3 DNA sequence: TGTGCCAGCAGCCGGGACAGGCGACCCTACGAGCAGTACTTC.

The V gene is TRBV7-2, the J gene TRBJ1-1; possibly TRBD1 for D (6 bases). The CDR3 consists of 15 residues. Germline CDR1 and CDR2: SGHTA and FQGNSA. Trimming stripped 5 bases from V and 1 base from J, with 14 bases between. In DNA, the CDR3 is TGTGCCAGCAGCGGAATTCCAGGGGCGAACACTGAAGCTTTCTTT. This encodes CASSGIPGANTEAFF.

The chain joins TRBV11-3 to TRBJ1-6; 8 nucleotides match TRBD1. The CDR3 runs 15 residues. With V trimmed by 4 bases and J by 5 bases, 4 bases remained unmatched. CDR1 and CDR2 from the germline V gene are SGHNT and YENEEA. CDR3 nucleotide sequence: TGTGCCAGCAGCTCAGGGGGCGTCAATAATTCACCCCTCCACTTT. It yields the protein CASSSGGVNNSPLHF.

This sequence joins TRBV28 and TRBJ1-1, with 8 bases aligning to TRBD1. Germline trimming cut 3 bases from V and 6 bases from J; bases unmatched to any gene: 9. CDR3 size: 15 residues. Germline CDR1 is MDHEN and CDR2 is SYDVKM. This chain's CDR3 is CASSFVVGQVAEAFF. For the CDR3, the DNA is TGTGCCAGCAGTTTTGTGGTGGGACAGGTCGCTGAAGCTTTCTTT.

The genes are TRBV5-1 and TRBJ2-5; D call uncertain. The V end lost 0 bases, the J end lost 0 bases, and 9 bases lay between the germline ends. This CDR3 has 15 residues. CDR1 is SGHRS and CDR2 is YFSETQ in the germline V gene. The DNA for the CDR3 is TGCGCCAGCAGCTTGGTCTTGGGGAACCAAGAGACCCAGTACTTC. This translates into CASSLVLGNQETQYF. The full variable domain, completed using reference TRBV5-1 and TRBJ2-5, is KAGVTQTPRYLIKTRGQQVTLSCSPISGHRSVSWYQQTPGQGLQFLFEYFSETQRNKGNFPGRFSGRQFSNSRSEMNVSTLELGDSALYLCASSLVLGNQETQYFGPGTRLLVL.

V and J are TRBV3-1 (or the pseudogene TRBV3-2) and TRBJ2-7, with D possibly matching TRBD2 (6 bases). Germline lookup yields CDR1 LGHDT and CDR2 YNNKEL (reference sequence). The V end was cut by 3 bases, the J end by 7 bases, with 16 bases between. This CDR3 is 14 amino acids long. The CDR3 DNA reads TGTGCCAGCAGCCATCCGCGGGGAATGGGGGAGCAGTACTTC. It is translated as CASSHPRGMGEQYF.

The V gene is TRBV28, the J gene TRBJ1-2, with D uncertain. Per germline, CDR1 MDHEN and CDR2 SYDVKM. V was cut by 1 base and J by 8 bases, with 5 bases left in between. The CDR3 is 11 amino acids. CDR3 DNA sequence: TGTGCCAGCAGTTTATACCACGGCTACACCTTC. It is translated as CASSLYHGYTF.

This chain joins TRBV7-2 and TRBJ2-3, with 8 bases identical to TRBD2. The CDR3 is 16 amino acids. Trimming cost V 1 base and J 5 bases; bases outside gene matches: 8. The germline V gene encodes CDR1 SGHTA and CDR2 FQGNSA. The DNA of the CDR3 is TGTGCCAGCAGCTTAGTGGGGACTAGAGCAGAAGATACGCAGTATTTT. Its protein product is CASSLVGTRAEDTQYF.

The V gene is TRBV5-1, the J gene TRBJ1-4; D not resolved. The CDR3 totals 18 residues. V was shortened by 3 bases and J by 0 bases, with 18 bases between the two germline ends. Germline loops: CDR1 SGHRS, CDR2 YFSETQ. The CDR3 nucleotides read TGCGCCAGCAGCTATCGCCCAAACCCGGGCACAACTAATGAAAAACTGTTTTTT. Protein product: CASSYRPNPGTTNEKLFF.

The genes are TRBV6-2 or TRBV6-3 and TRBJ2-7; D uncertain. Germline CDR1 is MNHEY and CDR2 is SVGEGT. This CDR3 comprises 12 residues. Trimming took off 6 bases at V and 3 bases at J, with 9 bases between the two ends. CDR3 loop: CASSWRDYEQYF. The CDR3 DNA reads TGTGCCAGCAGCTGGCGAGACTACGAGCAGTACTTC.

The chain links TRBV2 to TRBJ2-7; 8 bases are a match to TRBD1. Looked up from germline, CDR1 is SNHLY and CDR2 is FYNNEI. Losses at the gene ends were 7 bases for V and 3 bases for J; bases not matched to a gene: 5. This CDR3 spans 13 amino acids. The DNA of the CDR3 is TGTGCCAGCACAAAGGACAGGGACTACGAGCAGTACTTC. Translating it yields CASTKDRDYEQYF.

This chain links TRBV15 with TRBJ2-1, with D possibly TRBD2 on 6 matching bases. The CDR3 runs 13 residues. Trimming left V 1 base short and J 9 bases short, with 10 bases between. Germline CDR1 is LNHNV and CDR2 is YYDKDF (reference sequence). DNA for the CDR3: TGTGCCACCAGCAGAGGGGGGGTGACTGAGCAGTTCTTC. Translation: CATSRGGVTEQFF.

The chain uses TRBV29-1 and TRBJ2-2; no reliable D call. Germline V gene lookup returns CDR1 SQVTM and CDR2 ANQGSEA. The CDR3 sequence is 11 residues long. Trimming removed 3 bases at V and 4 bases at J, with 3 bases between. The CDR3 coding sequence is TGCAGCGTTGATGCCACCGGGGAGCTGTTTTTT. Encoded protein: CSVDATGELFF.

The V call is TRBV4-1, the J call TRBJ2-1, with a possible D match to TRBD1 (5 bases). The germline V gene encodes CDR1 MGHRA and CDR2 YSYEKL. Trimming removed 0 bases at V and 6 bases at J, with 6 bases between. CDR3 size: 13 residues. The CDR3 DNA is TGCGCCAGCAGCCAAGATCAGGGCAATGAGCAGTTCTTC. Protein product: CASSQDQGNEQFF.